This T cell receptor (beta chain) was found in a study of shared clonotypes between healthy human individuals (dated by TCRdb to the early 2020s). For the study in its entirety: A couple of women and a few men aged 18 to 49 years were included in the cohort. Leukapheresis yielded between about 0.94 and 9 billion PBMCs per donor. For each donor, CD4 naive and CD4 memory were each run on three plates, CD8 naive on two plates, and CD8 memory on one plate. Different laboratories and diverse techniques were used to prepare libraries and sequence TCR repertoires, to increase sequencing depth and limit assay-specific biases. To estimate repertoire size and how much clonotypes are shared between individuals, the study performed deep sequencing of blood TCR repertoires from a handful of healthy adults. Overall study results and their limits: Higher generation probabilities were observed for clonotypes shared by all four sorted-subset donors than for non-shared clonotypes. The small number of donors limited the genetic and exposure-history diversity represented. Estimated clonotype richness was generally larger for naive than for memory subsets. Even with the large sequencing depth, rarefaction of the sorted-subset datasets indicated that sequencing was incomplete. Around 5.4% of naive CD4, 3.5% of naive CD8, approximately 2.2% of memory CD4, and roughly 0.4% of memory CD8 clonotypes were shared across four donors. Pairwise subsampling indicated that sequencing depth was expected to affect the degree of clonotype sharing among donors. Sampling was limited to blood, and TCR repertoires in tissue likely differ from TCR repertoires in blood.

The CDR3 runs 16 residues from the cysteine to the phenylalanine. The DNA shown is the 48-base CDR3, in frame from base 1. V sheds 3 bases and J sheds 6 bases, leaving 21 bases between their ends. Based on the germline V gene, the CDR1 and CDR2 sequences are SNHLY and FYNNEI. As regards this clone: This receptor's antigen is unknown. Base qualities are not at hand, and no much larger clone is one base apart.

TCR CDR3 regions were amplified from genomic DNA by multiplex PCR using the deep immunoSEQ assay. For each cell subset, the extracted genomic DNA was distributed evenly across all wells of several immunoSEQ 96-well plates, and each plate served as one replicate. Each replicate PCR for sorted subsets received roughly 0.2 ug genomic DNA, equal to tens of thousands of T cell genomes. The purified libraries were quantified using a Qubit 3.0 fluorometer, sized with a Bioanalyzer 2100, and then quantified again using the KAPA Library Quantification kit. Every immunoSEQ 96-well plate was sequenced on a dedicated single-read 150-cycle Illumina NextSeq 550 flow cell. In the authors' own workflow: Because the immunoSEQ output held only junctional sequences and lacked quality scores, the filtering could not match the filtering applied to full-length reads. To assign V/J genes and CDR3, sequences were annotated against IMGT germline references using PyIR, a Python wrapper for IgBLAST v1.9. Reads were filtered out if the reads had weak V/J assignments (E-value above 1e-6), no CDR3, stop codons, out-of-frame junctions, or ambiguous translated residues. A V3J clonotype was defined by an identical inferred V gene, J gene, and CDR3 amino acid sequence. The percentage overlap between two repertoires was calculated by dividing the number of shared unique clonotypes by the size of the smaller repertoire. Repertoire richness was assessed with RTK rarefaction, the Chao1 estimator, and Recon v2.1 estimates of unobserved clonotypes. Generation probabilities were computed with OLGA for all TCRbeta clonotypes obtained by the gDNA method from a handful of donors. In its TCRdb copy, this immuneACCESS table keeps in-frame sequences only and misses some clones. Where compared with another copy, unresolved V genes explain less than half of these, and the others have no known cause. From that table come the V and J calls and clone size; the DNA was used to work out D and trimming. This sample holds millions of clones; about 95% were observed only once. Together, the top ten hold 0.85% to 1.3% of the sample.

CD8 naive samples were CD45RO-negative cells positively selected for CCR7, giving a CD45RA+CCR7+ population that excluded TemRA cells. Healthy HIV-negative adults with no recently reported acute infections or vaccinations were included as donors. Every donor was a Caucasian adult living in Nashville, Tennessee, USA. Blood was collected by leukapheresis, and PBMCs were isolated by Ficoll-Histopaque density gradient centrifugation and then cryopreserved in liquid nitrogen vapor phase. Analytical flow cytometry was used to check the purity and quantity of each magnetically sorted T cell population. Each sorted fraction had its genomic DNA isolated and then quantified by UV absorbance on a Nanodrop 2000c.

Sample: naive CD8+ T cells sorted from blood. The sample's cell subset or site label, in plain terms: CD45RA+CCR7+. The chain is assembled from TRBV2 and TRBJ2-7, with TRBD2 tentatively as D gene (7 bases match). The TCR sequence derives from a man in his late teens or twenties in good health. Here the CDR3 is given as CASSDWGGSPPLEQYF. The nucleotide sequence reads TGTGCCAGCAGTGATTGGGGGGGCTCACCCCCACTCGAGCAGTACTTC. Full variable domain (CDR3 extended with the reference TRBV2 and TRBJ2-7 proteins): EPEVTQTPSHQVTQMGQEVILRCVPISNHLYFYWYRQILGQKVEFLVSFYNNEISEKSEIFDDQFSVERPDGSNFTLKIRSTKLEDSAMYFCASSDWGGSPPLEQYFGPGTRLTVT.